This T cell receptor (beta chain) was sequenced during a study of shared clonotypes between healthy human individuals. Broader study findings: Generation probabilities of non-shared clonotypes were lower (relative to those shared by all four donors).

This CDR3 has 13 residues. Germline V CDR1 and CDR2: MNHNY, SVGAGI (reference sequence). V was trimmed by 4 bases and J by 0 bases, leaving 7 bases between them. Comment on this clone: Its target is not known.

Only in-frame clones appear in the TCRdb table, and some are missing; sequencing was by immunoSEQ multiplex PCR. Here the sample spans some 2,000,000 clones, roughly 95% being singletons. The source material was naive CD4+ T cells sorted from blood. Subset denoted: CD45RA+ positively selected. This TCR was sampled from a man aged 18 to 29 in good health. The V call is TRBV6-6, the J call TRBJ2-7; unclear D gene. CDR3 DNA sequence: TGTGCCAGCAGTTCCACAGACTCCTACGAGCAGTACTTC. As protein: CASSSTDSYEQYF.